Only one count was recorded for the clone carrying this T cell receptor (beta chain). The target antigen is unknown. This sample stems from a study of shared clonotypes between healthy human individuals. Study information: The study drew on two women and a few men aged 18 to 49 as donors.

The CDR3 length is 15 residues. The ends were cut back, 2 bases at V and 6 bases at J, with 13 bases in the middle. The germline CDR1 and CDR2 sequences are SEHNR and FQNEAQ (reference sequence). Assay execution proceeded at the deep level. Profiling relied on immunoSEQ multiplex PCR, and the TCRdb table lists in-frame clones only, not all of them. This sample carries around 1,100,000 clones, around 77% of them seen once, and the ten largest clones take roughly 0.9%. Study results and caveats: Lower generation probabilities were found for non-shared clonotypes than for those shared by all four donors. Larger estimated richness was generally recorded for naive subsets relative to memory subsets.

The chain is built from TRBV7-9 and TRBJ2-2; no definite D call. The source material was memory CD4+ T cells from PBMCs. Regarding subset: CD45RA-negative fraction. The clonotype was recovered from a man aged 18-30 years in good health. Some clones in this sample may be carry-over from other donors' samples. The chain's CDR3 is CASSLKSAWSGELFF. DNA of the CDR3: TGTGCCAGCAGCTTAAAGTCCGCCTGGTCCGGGGAGCTGTTTTTT.